This T cell receptor beta chain was profiled in a study of beta chain features in type 1 diabetes. Isolated RNA was reverse transcribed in full, so expressed TCRB transcripts were sequenced. Sequencing was performed with immunoSEQ multiplex PCR; in TCRdb, only in-frame clones are kept and a portion is missing. The sample gives about 160,000 clones, 7.5% to 10% of which show up once; approximately 2.3% is in the top ten. Germline values: CDR1 MDHEN, CDR2 SYDVKM. V was clipped by 5 bases and J by 2 bases; unmatched bases: 5. The CDR3 runs 14 residues. The source is a young woman in good health. The chain carries TRBV28 and TRBJ2-7; TRBD2 aligns across 8 bases. The sequencing sample was made of central memory CD4+ T cells from blood. The DNA for the CDR3 is TGTGCCAGCAGTGAATCGGGGGGGGCCTACGAGCAGTACTTC. Protein: CASSESGGAYEQYF.